This T cell receptor (beta chain) was retrieved from a study of shared clonotypes between healthy human individuals. About the study: The composition of the donors was two women and a few men aged 18 to 49. Plates per donor: three CD4 naive, three CD4 memory, two CD8 naive, one CD8 memory.

Germline V CDR1 and CDR2: SGHTA, FQGNSA. Between the trimmed V and J ends, which lost 3 bases and 2 bases, there was a span of 6 bases. There are 13 residues in the CDR3. This clone was detected once. No antigen is known for it. In the same sample, other DNA sequences code for this CDR3. Notes on the study in general: It was the non-shared clonotypes that had lower generation probabilities than clonotypes shared by all four donors. Generally, naive subsets (rather than memory subsets) showed larger estimated richness.

The table came from immunoSEQ multiplex PCR; TCRdb's copy has only in-frame clones and leaves some out. The sample yields about 1.5 million clones, more than 95% seen once. The chain uses TRBV7-2 and TRBJ2-3; no reliable D call. The sequencing sample was made of naive CD4+ T cells sorted from blood. Subset specified: CD45RA+ positively selected. This receptor was taken from a young man in good health. The CDR3 coding sequence is TGTGCCAGCAGCTTGGAAGTCACAGATACGCAGTATTTT. Translated, it gives CASSLEVTDTQYF.